These 12 T cell receptor beta chains were all obtained from the same sample, sequenced in a study of shared clonotypes between healthy human individuals. Some clones are missing from TCRdb's copy, which holds only in-frame ones; the method was immunoSEQ multiplex PCR. The data show 2 million to 3 million clones, over 85% seen once. Sequencing used naive CD4+ T cells from PBMCs. The subset: CD45RA+ positively selected. Receptors were obtained from a man between 18 and 35 years old in good health. Some clones in this sample may be carry-over from other donors' samples.

The rearrangement joins TRBV30 to TRBJ2-6, with 14 bases fitting TRBD2. The germline V gene encodes CDR1 GTSNPN and CDR2 SVGIG (reference sequence). V lost 3 bases to trimming and J lost 4 bases; unmatched junction nucleotides: 8. CDR3 length equals 18 residues. CDR3 amino acids: CAWRIPGLAGDGANVLTF. The DNA for the CDR3 is TGTGCCTGGAGAATACCGGGACTAGCGGGAGACGGGGCCAACGTCCTGACTTTC. Full variable domain (remainder filled in from reference TRBV30 and TRBJ2-6): SQTIHQWPATLVQPVGSPLSLECTVEGTSNPNLYWYRQAAGRGLQLLFYSVGIGQISSEVPQNLSASRPQDRQFILSSKKLLLSDSGFYLCAWRIPGLAGDGANVLTFGAGSRLTVL.

About this clone itself: Within the sample, other DNA sequences also encode this same CDR3. J is TRBJ2-3 and V is TRBV9; D gene uncertain. The length of the CDR3 is 12 residues. CDR1 is SGDLS and CDR2 is YYNGEE in the germline V gene. V was cut by 0 bases and J by 5 bases, with 4 bases left in between. The CDR3 nucleotides are TGTGCCAGCAGCGTAGTAGGAGATACGCAGTATTTT. The encoded protein is CASSVVGDTQYF.

The rearrangement joins TRBV27 to TRBJ1-4; 7 bases are shared with TRBD1. Germline trimming cut 6 bases from V and 8 bases from J; bases unmatched to any gene: 9. This CDR3 comprises 14 residues. Germline V CDR1 and CDR2: MNHEY, SMNVEV (reference sequence). The CDR3 sequence is CASRYDRVWEKLFF. The CDR3 DNA reads TGTGCCAGCAGATACGACAGGGTTTGGGAAAAACTGTTTTTT.

This clone was detected a few times. V gene TRBV6-6 combines with J gene TRBJ1-1; 12 nucleotides line up with TRBD1. The germline CDR1 and CDR2 sequences are MNHNY and SVGAGI (reference sequence). Unmatched junction bases numbered 11, after V lost 6 bases and J lost 6 bases. This CDR3 spans 16 amino acids. The CDR3 DNA sequence: TGTGCCAGCAGGCTCCCGCCCGGGACAGGGGGCTCTGAAGCTTTCTTT. Translation: CASRLPPGTGGSEAFF.

The sample holds one count of this clone. This chain joins TRBV6-5 and TRBJ1-1, with 9 bases identical to TRBD1. The CDR3 runs to 15 residues. Germline V lookup: CDR1 MNHEY, CDR2 SVGAGI. J was trimmed by 11 bases and V by 0 bases; bases with no gene match: 10. The CDR3 DNA follows: TGTGCCAGCAGTTACTCTCCCTGGGACAGGGAATTGGCTTTCTTT. It translates to CASSYSPWDRELAFF.

The chain is built from TRBV5-1 and TRBJ2-5; tentatively, D is TRBD1 (5 bases). The CDR3 loop spans 14 amino acids. Trimming shortened V by 6 bases and J by 1 base, and 13 bases separated the two germline ends. CDR1 is SGHRS, CDR2 YFSETQ, per germline. CDR3 in amino acids: CASNQGTGQETQYF. CDR3 in DNA: TGCGCCAGCAATCAGGGTACAGGCCAAGAGACCCAGTACTTC. Full variable domain (rest looked up from reference TRBV5-1 and TRBJ2-5): KAGVTQTPRYLIKTRGQQVTLSCSPISGHRSVSWYQQTPGQGLQFLFEYFSETQRNKGNFPGRFSGRQFSNSRSEMNVSTLELGDSALYLCASNQGTGQETQYFGPGTRLLVL.

The chain couples TRBV6-6 to TRBJ1-2; D not certain. Trimming pared 4 bases from V and 2 bases from J, leaving 17 bases between. This CDR3 region has 16 residues. Germline V gene data show CDR1 as MNHNY and CDR2 as SVGAGI (reference sequence). For the CDR3, the DNA is TGTGCCAGCAGTTTCTTGTCCGGGAAAATGAACTATGGCTACACCTTC. As protein: CASSFLSGKMNYGYTF.

This chain uses TRBV9 with TRBJ2-1; 12 nucleotides line up with TRBD2. The CDR3 is 16 amino acids. Per the germline V gene, CDR1 is SGDLS and CDR2 is YYNGEE. V was pared by 4 bases and J by 9 bases, with 11 bases of the junction left unmatched. The CDR3 loop reads CASSPHSSGRAVEQFF. DNA for the CDR3: TGTGCCAGCAGCCCCCACTCTAGCGGGAGGGCTGTTGAGCAGTTCTTC.

The chain links TRBV28 to TRBJ2-7; weak D call: TRBD2 (6 bases). The CDR3 is made up of 16 amino acids. Trimming removed 6 bases at V and 3 bases at J, with 21 bases between. Germline CDR1 and CDR2: MDHEN and SYDVKM. In nucleotides, the CDR3 is TGTGCCAGCAGACGACTACTACCCAGGAGGGGCTACGAGCAGTACTTC. Encoded protein: CASRRLLPRRGYEQYF.

This clone was seen once. V and J are TRBV27 and TRBJ2-3; 8 bases are a match to TRBD2. With 3 bases clipped from V and 2 bases from J, the junction kept 7 bases outside the gene matches. CDR3 length: 16 amino acids. Germline V CDR1 and CDR2: MNHEY, SMNVEV (reference sequence). For the CDR3, the DNA is TGTGCCAGCAGTTTCTTAACTAGCGGCCCCACAGATACGCAGTATTTT. Residues: CASSFLTSGPTDTQYF.

This chain links TRBV5-6 with TRBJ2-5, with 7 nucleotides matching TRBD1. Germline-derived CDR1 and CDR2 are SGHDT and YYEEEE. With 3 bases clipped from V and 5 bases from J, the junction kept 10 bases outside the gene matches. CDR3 length: 15 residues. CDR3 sequence reads: CASSSLDRDSETQYF. The CDR3 region has the DNA TGTGCCAGCAGCTCCCTCGACAGGGACAGTGAGACCCAGTACTTC. The full variable domain, its missing parts supplied by reference TRBV5-6 and TRBJ2-5, is DAGVTQSPTHLIKTRGQQVTLRCSPKSGHDTVSWYQQALGQGPQFIFQYYEEEERQRGNFPDRFSGHQFPNYSSELNVNALLLGDSALYLCASSSLDRDSETQYFGPGTRLLVL.

This rearrangement joins TRBV7-2 to TRBJ1-4; the D is unclear. V was pared by 1 base and J by 5 bases, with 14 bases between. Germline V gene data show CDR1 as SGHTA and CDR2 as FQGNSA. CDR3 size: 16 residues. The CDR3 region is CASSLDADTSNEKLFF. CDR3 nucleotides: TGTGCCAGCAGCTTAGATGCCGATACCTCGAATGAAAAACTGTTTTTT.